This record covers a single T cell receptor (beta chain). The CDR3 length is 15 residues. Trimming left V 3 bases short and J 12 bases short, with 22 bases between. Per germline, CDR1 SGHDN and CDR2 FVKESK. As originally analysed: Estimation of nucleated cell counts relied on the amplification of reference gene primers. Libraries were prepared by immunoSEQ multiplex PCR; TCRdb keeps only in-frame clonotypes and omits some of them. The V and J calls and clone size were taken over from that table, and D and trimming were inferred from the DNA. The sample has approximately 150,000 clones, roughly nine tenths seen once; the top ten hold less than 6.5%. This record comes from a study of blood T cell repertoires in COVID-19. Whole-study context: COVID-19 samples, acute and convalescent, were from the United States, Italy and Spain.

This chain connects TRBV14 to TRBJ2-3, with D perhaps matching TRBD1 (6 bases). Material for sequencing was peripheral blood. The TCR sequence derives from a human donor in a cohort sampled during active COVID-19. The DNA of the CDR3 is TGTGCCAGCAGCCAGGCCTTTGGGGGCGACTGGGGTCAGTATTTT. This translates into CASSQAFGGDWGQYF.